The clone carrying this T cell receptor (beta chain) came up a few times. The antigen is undetermined. TCRdb re-derived calls from the RACE reads in MiXCR, one entry per CDR3 protein. The sample has more than 90,000 distinct CDR3 sequences, more than 9% seen once; the top ten hold 2% to 2.5%. This sample was included in a study of human T cells and chemical hapten exposure. As for the study in general: Sensitization involved placing 2% DPC onto a 2 cm by 2 cm region of upper inner arm skin. DPC (0.01%) was patch tested on the upper back and read at 6 days. Findings and limits, study-wide: Versus controls, expanded TCRs had significantly more large CDR3 similarity clusters.

Time point specified: patch test 1, 2 weeks after DPC sensitization. Specified treatment: therapeutic diphenylcyclopropenone sensitization with weekly scalp DPC. The CDR3 is 15 amino acids. Germline V CDR1 and CDR2: SGHTA, FQGNSA. Trimming removed 0 bases from V and 0 bases from J, with 8 bases in between. The receptor was derived from a man aged 35 to 55 with alopecia areata. Some clones in this sample may be carry-over from other donors' samples. The specimen comprised whole blood, sampled in connection with sensitization to the hapten diphenylcyclopropenone (DPC). The genes are TRBV7-2 and TRBJ1-2; D remains ambiguous. The CDR3 nucleotides read TGTGCCAGCAGCTTAGCGTCAGAGTCTAACTATGGCTACACCTTC. Translating gives CASSLASESNYGYTF.